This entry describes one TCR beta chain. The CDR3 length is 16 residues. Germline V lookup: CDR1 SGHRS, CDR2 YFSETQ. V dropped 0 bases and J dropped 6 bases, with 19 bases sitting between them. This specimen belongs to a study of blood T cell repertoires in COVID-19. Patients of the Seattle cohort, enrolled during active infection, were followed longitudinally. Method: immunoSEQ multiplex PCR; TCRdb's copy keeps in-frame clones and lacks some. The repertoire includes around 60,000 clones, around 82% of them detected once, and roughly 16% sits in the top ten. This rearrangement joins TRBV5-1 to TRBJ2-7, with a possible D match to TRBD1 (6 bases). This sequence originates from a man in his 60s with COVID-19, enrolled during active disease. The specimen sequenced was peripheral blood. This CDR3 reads CASSLGTGIRGGEQYF. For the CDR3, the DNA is TGCGCCAGCAGCTTGGGGACCGGAATTCGAGGGGGCGAGCAGTACTTC.